The sequence of this T cell receptor beta chain was determined in a study of response to subunit inactivated influenza vaccine. The CDR3 consists of 14 residues. Deletions cut 3 bases from V and 2 bases from J, with 10 bases between. One entry per CDR3 protein results from TCRdb running MiXCR on the RT-PCR reads. The sample records 450,000 to 550,000 distinct CDR3 sequences, approximately 24% being singletons. General observations from the study: The authors proposed limited new T cell recruitment per seasonal influenza vaccination.

This clonotype is judged medium-sized. Antigen specificity is unknown. Source: CD4+ T cells sorted from PBMCs, taken more than 4 days after vaccination. The chain joins TRBV12-3 or TRBV12-4 to TRBJ1-2; D is uncertain. The receptor was derived from a man aged 50-59 years who received an inactivated influenza vaccine. CDR3 in DNA: TGTGCCAGCAGTTTGAAAGGTTCAAACTATGGCTACACCTTC. Encoded protein: CASSLKGSNYGYTF.